The 30 T cell receptor beta chains given below trace back to one sample, sequenced in a study of blood T cells in healthy people across ages. A second PCR of roughly 7 to 11 cycles used a sample-barcoded 5' primer and a J-beta primer mix. TCRdb fed the 5' RACE reads into MiXCR, producing one record per CDR3 protein. Among about 1.5 million distinct CDR3 sequences listed, approximately 42% were seen once. The sample was blood. These receptors were obtained from a young woman in good health.

This clonotype appeared a single time. This chain links TRBV29-1 with TRBJ2-7; the match to TRBD2 covers 7 bases. This CDR3 has 14 residues. Germline V CDR1 and CDR2: SQVTM, ANQGSEA. The V segment lost 2 bases and the J segment 2 bases; nucleotides outside the gene matches: 6. This chain's CDR3 is CSVESGGMPYEQYF. CDR3 DNA sequence: TGCAGCGTTGAATCGGGGGGAATGCCCTACGAGCAGTACTTC.

The chain links TRBV12-3 or TRBV12-4 to TRBJ2-3, with 14 bases fitting TRBD2. This CDR3 spans 14 amino acids. Trimming removed 5 bases from V and 11 bases from J; junction bases left unmatched: 6. CDR3 bases: TGTGCCAGCAGTCCGACTAGCGGGGGGGCGTTGCAGTATTTT. It translates to CASSPTSGGALQYF.

The chain joins TRBV5-1 to TRBJ2-5; 9 bases map to TRBD1. Unmatched junction bases numbered 14, after V lost 6 bases and J lost 11 bases. This CDR3 has 14 amino acids. Germline-derived CDR1 and CDR2 are SGHRS and YFSETQ. CDR3 bases: TGCGCCAGCACCAGACAGGGGGGTTTTGAGGAGCAGTACTTC. Translation: CASTRQGGFEEQYF.

J is TRBJ2-1 and V is TRBV12-3 or TRBV12-4; tentatively, D is TRBD1 or TRBD2 (6 bases each). The CDR3 contains 14 residues. Trimming took off 0 bases at V and 10 bases at J, with 13 bases between the two ends. The CDR3: CASSLAVRGAEQFF. In DNA, the CDR3 is TGTGCCAGCAGTTTAGCGGTTAGGGGGGCAGAGCAGTTCTTC.

This rearrangement joins TRBV9 to TRBJ2-7; TRBD1 might be the D (6 bases). Trimming removed 2 bases from V and 2 bases from J, with 14 bases in between. The CDR3 covers 15 residues. Germline-derived CDR1 and CDR2 are SGDLS and YYNGEE. This CDR3 reads CASSVGLQGPYEQYF. CDR3 nucleotides: TGTGCCAGCAGCGTCGGTCTACAGGGCCCCTACGAGCAGTACTTC. The full variable domain, in which reference TRBV9 and TRBJ2-7 provide the parts outside the CDR3, is DSGVTQTPKHLITATGQRVTLRCSPRSGDLSVYWYQQSLDQGLQFLIQYYNGEERAKGNILERFSAQQFPDLHSELNLSSLELGDSALYFCASSVGLQGPYEQYFGPGTRLTVT.

This clonotype was found many times. The genes are TRBV6-2 or TRBV6-3 and TRBJ1-5; D uncertain. The CDR3 contains 12 residues. Trimming removed 5 bases at V and 4 bases at J, with 6 bases between. Germline V gene data show CDR1 as MNHEY and CDR2 as SVGEGT. CDR3: CASSTSNQPQHF. For the CDR3, the DNA is TGTGCCAGCAGTACAAGTAATCAGCCCCAGCATTTT.

In its sample, this clonotype was seen many times. The V and J genes are TRBV5-1 and TRBJ1-2; D is unclear. The CDR3 has 14 residues. V lost 0 bases and J lost 4, with 10 bases in between. The germline CDR1 and CDR2 sequences are SGHRS and YFSETQ. This CDR3 is CASSLVLGSYGYTF. DNA of the CDR3: TGCGCCAGCAGCTTGGTGCTGGGAAGCTATGGCTACACCTTC. The variable domain in full, completed from reference TRBV5-1 and TRBJ1-2, reads KAGVTQTPRYLIKTRGQQVTLSCSPISGHRSVSWYQQTPGQGLQFLFEYFSETQRNKGNFPGRFSGRQFSNSRSEMNVSTLELGDSALYLCASSLVLGSYGYTFGSGTRLTVV.

The rearrangement joins TRBV5-1 to TRBJ1-2, with 8 nucleotides matching TRBD1. J lost 0 bases, V lost 4 bases, and 8 bases had no gene match. The V gene's germline CDR1 is SGHRS and CDR2 YFSETQ. This CDR3 comprises 16 residues. DNA for the CDR3: TGCGCCAGCAGCCTCCCGACAGGGGATACTAACTATGGCTACACCTTC. This translates into CASSLPTGDTNYGYTF.

This chain uses TRBV6-1 with TRBJ2-4, with 11 bases aligning to TRBD1. The CDR3 totals 15 residues. CDR1 MNHNS and CDR2 SASEGT come from the germline V gene. V shed 5 bases and J 5 bases; nucleotides not matched to a gene: 5. CDR3 bases: TGTGCCAGCAGTAGGACAGGGGGCGCTGAAAACATTCAGTACTTC. It is translated as CASSRTGGAENIQYF.

This clonotype was counted between two and nine times. The chain combines TRBV20-1 with TRBJ2-1; 7 nucleotides line up with TRBD2. With V trimmed by 4 bases and J by 4 bases, 4 bases remained unmatched. The CDR3 loop spans 13 amino acids. Germline V gene sequence: CDR1 DFQATT, CDR2 SNEGSKA (reference sequence). The CDR3 loop is CSAKGRGYNEQFF. The CDR3 bases are TGCAGTGCTAAAGGGCGGGGGTACAATGAGCAGTTCTTC.

This clonotype was counted a few times. This rearrangement joins TRBV6-2 or TRBV6-3 to TRBJ2-7; 9 bases map to TRBD1. Germline V gives CDR1 MNHEY, CDR2 SVGEGT. Trimming at V came to 5 bases and at J to 4 bases, leaving 9 bases not matched to a gene. The CDR3 covers 15 residues. In nucleotides, the CDR3 is TGTGCCAGCAGTCAACCCTGGACAGGGGTTTACGAGCAGTACTTC. It codes for CASSQPWTGVYEQYF.

This clonotype was seen a few times. This chain uses TRBV9 with TRBJ2-5, with TRBD1 as a possible D gene (6 bases). The closer fit of TRBJ2-7 to the DNA end suggests the J call may be wrong. CDR3 length: 13 amino acids. The germline V gene encodes CDR1 SGDLS and CDR2 YYNGEE. The CDR3 loop reads CASSVEGVHEQYF. In DNA, the CDR3 is TGTGCCAGCAGCGTAGAGGGGGTCCACGAGCAGTACTTC.

The chain joins TRBV6-2 or TRBV6-3 to TRBJ2-1; D is unresolved. The V end lost 2 bases, the J end lost 2 bases, and 10 bases lay between the germline ends. This CDR3 contains 15 residues. Germline V CDR1 and CDR2: MNHEY, SVGEGT. This CDR3 is CASSYGKNTYNEQFF. In DNA, the CDR3 is TGTGCCAGCAGTTACGGAAAGAACACCTACAATGAGCAGTTCTTC.

This clonotype was seen more than once but under ten times. The chain links TRBV4-1 to TRBJ2-1; D gene unclear. Trimming removed 1 base from V and 0 bases from J, with 13 bases in between. Germline CDR1 reads MGHRA; CDR2 reads YSYEKL. CDR3 length equals 17 residues. CDR3 nucleotide sequence: TGCGCCAGCAGCCAAGGATCGACTTATTACTCCTACAATGAGCAGTTCTTC. Amino acid sequence: CASSQGSTYYSYNEQFF.

The V and J genes are TRBV2 and TRBJ2-7; tentative D call: TRBD1 (6 bases). Deletions cut 7 bases from V and 7 bases from J, with 29 bases between. The CDR3 is made up of 17 amino acids. The germline CDR1 and CDR2 sequences are SNHLY and FYNNEI. The DNA of the CDR3 is TGTGCCAGCAACCGACAGGTCGTAAGAGCTCTCTACAATGAGCAGTACTTC. Its protein is CASNRQVVRALYNEQYF.

The V gene is TRBV4-3, the J gene TRBJ1-1, with D perhaps TRBD1 (6 bases). From germline, CDR1 is LGHNA and CDR2 YSLEER. CDR3 length: 15 residues. V dropped 4 bases and J dropped 1 base, with 13 bases sitting between them. The DNA of the CDR3 is TGCGCCAGCAGCCGAGGTGGGGGACAGAACACTGAAGCTTTCTTT. Encoded protein: CASSRGGGQNTEAFF.

V usage is TRBV7-2 and J usage is TRBJ1-2; D is undetermined. Germline-derived CDR1 and CDR2 are SGHTA and FQGNSA. The CDR3 loop spans 16 amino acids. Trimming took off 5 bases at V and 7 bases at J, with 23 bases between the two ends. CDR3 protein: CASSPLDRFAYSGYTF. The CDR3 bases are TGTGCCAGCAGCCCGCTCGACCGGTTCGCGTACTCTGGCTACACCTTC.

The chain links TRBV5-1 to TRBJ2-7; tentative D call: TRBD1 (5 bases). Germline values: CDR1 SGHRS, CDR2 YFSETQ. The CDR3 has 16 residues. Trimming stripped 4 bases from V and 3 bases from J, with 20 bases between. CDR3 loop: CASSKTIRGYNYEQYF. In DNA, the CDR3 is TGCGCCAGCAGCAAAACGATAAGGGGCTACAACTACGAGCAGTACTTC.

The CDR3 nucleotides are TGTGCCAGCAGCTTATATGCGGGGACGGTCTATGGCTACACCTTC. Translation gives CASSLYAGTVYGYTF. V and J are TRBV7-3 and TRBJ1-2; a weak D match, TRBD1 (5 bases). CDR1 is SGHTA, CDR2 FQGTGA, per germline. The CDR3 consists of 15 residues. V gave up 2 bases and J gave up 4 bases, with 14 bases separating them. Based on the CDR3 plus reference TRBV7-3 and TRBJ1-2, the full variable domain is GAGVSQTPSNKVTEKGKYVELRCDPISGHTALYWYRQSLGQGPEFLIYFQGTGAADDSGLPNDRFFAVRPEGSVSTLKIQRTERGDSAVYLCASSLYAGTVYGYTFGSGTRLTVV.

This clonotype has at least ten counts. The genes are TRBV6-2 or TRBV6-3 and TRBJ2-1; possibly TRBD2 for D (5 bases). This CDR3 region has 14 residues. CDR1 and CDR2 (germline): MNHEY, SVGEGT. The ends were cut back, 6 bases at V and 9 bases at J, with 18 bases in the middle. The CDR3 nucleotides are TGTGCCAGCAGCCAATCACTAGAAGCCAGTGAGCAGTTCTTC. Translating it yields CASSQSLEASEQFF.

V usage is TRBV12-3 or TRBV12-4 and J usage is TRBJ2-4; D tentatively fits TRBD1 or TRBD2 (5 bases each). The CDR3 is 15 amino acids. The V and J ends lost 2 bases and 0 bases respectively, with 8 bases between them. As DNA, the CDR3 is TGTGCCAGCAGTTTATGGGGGAGAGCCAAAAACATTCAGTACTTC. Its translation: CASSLWGRAKNIQYF.

J is TRBJ2-7 and V is TRBV20-1; D remains unclear. The germline V gene encodes CDR1 DFQATT and CDR2 SNEGSKA (reference sequence). V was cut by 3 bases and J by 1 base, with 13 bases left in between. This CDR3 spans 14 amino acids. In DNA form, the CDR3 reads TGCAGTGCTAGTGTACCCTTTCAGTCCTACGAGCAGTACTTC. Translation: CSASVPFQSYEQYF.

V is TRBV6-5 and J is TRBJ2-3; 7 nucleotides line up with TRBD2. CDR3 length equals 16 residues. The germline V gene encodes CDR1 MNHEY and CDR2 SVGAGI. V gave up 9 bases and J gave up 2 bases; unmatched junction bases: 14. This CDR3 reads CASSSLAGVHTDTQYF. The CDR3 coding sequence is TGTGCCAGTAGTAGCTTGGCGGGAGTGCACACAGATACGCAGTATTTT.

This clonotype was counted at least ten times. The chain is built from TRBV7-8 and TRBJ1-4, with TRBD1 as a possible D gene (6 bases). The CDR3 totals 19 residues. Germline CDR1 reads SGHVS; CDR2 reads FQNEAQ. Between the trimmed V and J ends, which lost 4 bases and 10 bases, there was a span of 31 bases. CDR3 nucleotide sequence: TGTGCCAGCAGCTCCGCCCAAGCGGACAGCCTAAAGGGGAAAGGAAAACTGTTTTTT. The encoded protein is CASSSAQADSLKGKGKLFF.

This clonotype has just a few counts. The chain combines TRBV29-1 with TRBJ1-2; D possibly corresponds to TRBD1 (5 bases). From germline, CDR1 is SQVTM and CDR2 ANQGSEA. The V and J ends lost 0 bases and 5 bases respectively, with 13 bases between them. The CDR3 extends over 14 amino acids. The CDR3 DNA reads TGCAGCGTTGAAGATCGTCAGGGAAGTTATGGCTACACCTTC. Translating gives CSVEDRQGSYGYTF. The variable domain in full, with the rest retrieved from reference TRBV29-1 and TRBJ1-2, is SAVISQKPSRDICQRGTSLTIQCQVDSQVTMMFWYRQQPGQSLTLIATANQGSEATYESGFVIDKFPISRPNLTFSTLTVSNMSPEDSSIYLCSVEDRQGSYGYTFGSGTRLTVV.

In this sample, this clonotype turned up a few times. The J gene is TRBJ2-3, the V gene TRBV7-2, with 8 bases lining up with TRBD2. The CDR3 totals 16 residues. The junction had 5 bases not matched to a gene; V was cut back by 1 base and J by 2 bases. CDR1 is SGHTA and CDR2 is FQGNSA in the germline V gene. For the CDR3, the DNA is TGTGCCAGCAGCTTAGACGGGGGGGCCGCCACAGATACGCAGTATTTT. It encodes CASSLDGGAATDTQYF.

This clonotype appeared a few times. The V call is TRBV2, the J call TRBJ1-1, with D tentatively TRBD1 (5 bases). CDR1 is SNHLY and CDR2 is FYNNEI in the germline V gene. With 8 bases removed from V and 4 bases from J, the gap between germline ends came to 14 bases. The CDR3 is made up of 13 amino acids. The CDR3 bases are TGTGCCAGCTTCGGGCAGGGTATCACTGAAGCTTTCTTT. Its translation: CASFGQGITEAFF.

This rearrangement joins TRBV27 to TRBJ2-3; D is unresolved. Trimming shortened V by 0 bases and J by 2 bases, and 6 bases separated the two germline ends. The CDR3 is made up of 14 amino acids. CDR1 and CDR2 (germline): MNHEY, SMNVEV (reference sequence). The CDR3 sequence is CASSLSGYTDTQYF. The CDR3 nucleotides read TGTGCCAGCAGTTTATCAGGGTACACAGATACGCAGTATTTT.

This clonotype was counted a few times. This chain links TRBV27 with TRBJ1-2; 8 bases match TRBD1. V lost 5 bases to trimming and J lost 8 bases; unmatched junction nucleotides: 13. The length of the CDR3 is 15 residues. The germline CDR1 and CDR2 sequences are MNHEY and SMNVEV (reference sequence). Here the CDR3 reads CASSHARQGTVGYTF. Here the CDR3 DNA reads TGTGCCAGCAGTCACGCCCGACAGGGGACGGTGGGCTACACCTTC.

The chain combines TRBV5-6 with TRBJ2-3, with 7 positions matching TRBD1. J gave up 1 base and V 4 bases, and 12 bases lay outside the gene matches. The CDR3 runs 17 residues. Germline V gene sequence: CDR1 SGHDT, CDR2 YYEEEE. The CDR3 is CASSPVDRDVGTDTQYF. Written as DNA, the CDR3 is TGTGCCAGCAGCCCAGTTGACAGGGACGTCGGCACAGATACGCAGTATTTT. The full variable domain, with the rest looked up from reference TRBV5-6 and TRBJ2-3, is DAGVTQSPTHLIKTRGQQVTLRCSPKSGHDTVSWYQQALGQGPQFIFQYYEEEERQRGNFPDRFSGHQFPNYSSELNVNALLLGDSALYLCASSPVDRDVGTDTQYFGPGTRLTVL.